The 28 T cell receptor beta chains presented below share a single source sample, sequenced in a study of blood T cell repertoires in COVID-19. The repertoire was sequenced with immunoSEQ multiplex PCR; TCRdb's copy has only in-frame clones and lacks some. The table records 650,000 to 800,000 clones, about nine tenths of them present only once. Sequenced material: peripheral blood. These receptors all stem from a woman aged 18-30 years with acute or convalescent COVID-19.

This clone was picked up a small number of times. The chain carries TRBV9 and TRBJ1-5, with D unresolved. This CDR3 contains 15 residues. CDR1 and CDR2 from the germline V gene are SGDLS and YYNGEE. With 1 base removed from V and 0 bases from J, the gap between germline ends came to 8 bases. The CDR3 bases are TGTGCCAGCAGCGTAAGCCCCGATAGCAATCAGCCCCAGCATTTT. The encoded protein is CASSVSPDSNQPQHF.

The CDR3: CASSDDGGTEAFF. The CDR3 nucleotides read TGTGCCAGCAGTGATGACGGGGGCACTGAAGCTTTCTTT. V and J are TRBV2 and TRBJ1-1; possible D gene TRBD1, 5 bases. Germline values: CDR1 SNHLY, CDR2 FYNNEI. The germline V and J ends were trimmed by 3 bases and 4 bases, with 9 bases remaining between them. This CDR3 contains 13 residues.

The genes are TRBV19 and TRBJ2-7; D gene ambiguous. The CDR3 runs to 13 residues. Trimming took 4 bases from V and 3 from J, leaving 10 bases between them. Germline CDR1 LNHDA, CDR2 SQIVND (reference sequence). Here the CDR3 DNA reads TGTGCCAGTAGTACAGGTCTTATCTACGAGCAGTACTTC. This sequence encodes CASSTGLIYEQYF.

This chain uses TRBV7-9 with TRBJ1-2; D possibly corresponds to TRBD1 (5 bases). V was clipped by 0 bases and J by 2 bases, with 10 bases between them. This CDR3 has 15 residues. CDR1 is SEHNR, CDR2 FQNEAQ, per germline (reference sequence). CDR3 residues: CASSLALTDNYGYTF. CDR3 nucleotides: TGTGCCAGCAGCTTAGCGCTGACAGACAACTATGGCTACACCTTC.

The rearrangement links TRBV24-1 to TRBJ2-3; unclear D gene. Trimming removed 4 bases at V and 2 bases at J, with 12 bases between. The germline CDR1 and CDR2 sequences are KGHDR and SFDVKD. The CDR3 has 15 amino acids. DNA of the CDR3: TGTGCCACCAGTGACCTCGAGACACCCACAGATACGCAGTATTTT. Translation: CATSDLETPTDTQYF.

This chain uses TRBV29-1 with TRBJ1-1; no firm D call. There are 12 residues in the CDR3. Germline-derived CDR1 and CDR2 are SQVTM and ANQGSEA. Deletions cut 7 bases from V and 0 bases from J, with 9 bases between. The CDR3, as DNA: TGCAGCGCCTCCACAGTGAACACTGAAGCTTTCTTT. As protein: CSASTVNTEAFF.

This rearrangement joins TRBV19 to TRBJ2-3, with D possibly matching TRBD2 (7 bases). The CDR3 is 15 amino acids. Germline CDR1 LNHDA, CDR2 SQIVND (reference sequence). The V end was cut by 4 bases, the J end by 1 base, with 12 bases between. The CDR3 loop reads CASSKGGDRTDTQYF. The CDR3 DNA follows: TGTGCCAGTAGTAAGGGGGGGGACCGCACAGATACGCAGTATTTT.

This clone was observed once. The genes are TRBV6-2 or TRBV6-3 and TRBJ1-5; TRBD1 matches at 7 bases. Germline trimming cut 6 bases from V and 0 bases from J; bases unmatched to any gene: 5. The germline V gene has CDR1 MNHEY and CDR2 SVGEGT. This CDR3 is 15 amino acids long. The CDR3 nucleotides read TGTGCCAGCAGCGGGACAGCTCATAGCAATCAGCCCCAGCATTTT. The encoded protein is CASSGTAHSNQPQHF.

The chain is built from TRBV21-1 and TRBJ2-7; the table gives TRBD2 as D, unverified against the DNA. TRBV21-1 represents a pseudogene. The CDR3 length is 9 residues. The CDR3 region is CASSKGPGF. The CDR3 DNA follows: TGTGCCAGCAGCAAAGGACCGGGCTTC.

This clone appeared a few times. The chain joins TRBV7-2 to TRBJ1-2, with D maybe TRBD1 (5 bases). The length of the CDR3 is 13 residues. V was trimmed by 7 bases and J by 6 bases, leaving 15 bases between them. Germline CDR1 is SGHTA and CDR2 is FQGNSA. The CDR3 protein is CASNPGPGNGYTF. CDR3 DNA: TGTGCCAGCAACCCGGGCCCAGGGAATGGCTACACCTTC.

V usage is TRBV24-1 and J usage is TRBJ2-3; TRBD1 matches 10 bases. With 7 bases clipped from V and 3 bases from J, the junction kept 9 bases outside the gene matches. This CDR3 has 16 amino acids. Germline CDR1 KGHDR, CDR2 SFDVKD. CDR3 in amino acids: CATSRDRGGRTDTQYF. CDR3 bases: TGTGCCACCAGCCGGGACAGGGGAGGTAGGACAGATACGCAGTATTTT.

V usage is TRBV11-1 and J usage is TRBJ2-7; tentative D call: TRBD1 (6 bases). Trimming took off 4 bases at V and 5 bases at J, with 12 bases between the two ends. Germline V gene lookup returns CDR1 SGHAT and CDR2 FQDESV (reference sequence). This CDR3 region has 13 residues. CDR3 sequence: CASSYVTGNEQYF. As DNA, the CDR3 is TGTGCCAGCAGCTACGTGACAGGAAACGAGCAGTACTTC. Full variable domain (rest looked up from reference TRBV11-1 and TRBJ2-7): EAEVAQSPRYKITEKSQAVAFWCDPISGHATLYWYRQILGQGPELLVQFQDESVVDDSQLPKDRFSAERLKGVDSTLKIQPAELGDSAMYLCASSYVTGNEQYFGPGTRLTVT.

The chain recombines TRBV30 with TRBJ1-3; TRBD1 aligns across 7 bases. Trimming cost V 2 bases and J 0 bases; bases outside gene matches: 7. Germline CDR1 and CDR2: GTSNPN and SVGIG (reference sequence). The CDR3 is made up of 16 amino acids. CDR3 loop: CAWSWAGGPSGNTIYF. CDR3 coding DNA: TGTGCCTGGAGTTGGGCAGGGGGTCCCTCTGGAAACACCATATATTTT. Using reference TRBV30 and TRBJ1-3 for the parts outside the CDR3, the full variable domain is SQTIHQWPATLVQPVGSPLSLECTVEGTSNPNLYWYRQAAGRGLQLLFYSVGIGQISSEVPQNLSASRPQDRQFILSSKKLLLSDSGFYLCAWSWAGGPSGNTIYFGEGSWLTVV.

The chain joins TRBV27 to TRBJ2-7, with D perhaps matching TRBD2 (5 bases). V lost 6 bases and J 2 bases, leaving 26 bases between the germline ends. CDR3 size: 18 residues. Germline V CDR1 and CDR2: MNHEY, SMNVEV (reference sequence). The CDR3 loop is CASSHKPFRGTLPYEQYF. For the CDR3, the DNA is TGTGCCAGCAGCCACAAACCTTTTCGGGGAACGCTCCCCTACGAGCAGTACTTC.

The chain has TRBV25-1 and TRBJ1-4; 7 positions agree with TRBD1. With V trimmed by 6 bases and J by 5 bases, 3 bases remained unmatched. Germline V gene data show CDR1 as MGHDK and CDR2 as SYGVNS. The CDR3 spans 13 residues. The CDR3 sequence: CASRGTENEKLFF. As DNA, the CDR3 is TGTGCCAGCAGGGGGACAGAGAATGAAAAACTGTTTTTT.

CDR3 sequence reads: CASSPPGQPNYGYTF. CDR3 DNA sequence: TGTGCCAGCAGCCCCCCGGGACAGCCTAACTATGGCTACACCTTC. V usage is TRBV7-9 and J usage is TRBJ1-2, with TRBD1 matching 7 bases. Germline V gene lookup returns CDR1 SEHNR and CDR2 FQNEAQ (reference sequence). The CDR3 sequence is 15 residues long. The J segment lost 0 bases and the V segment lost 5 bases, leaving 6 bases of the junction unmatched.

The chain couples TRBV24-1 to TRBJ1-2; TRBD1 might be the D (6 bases). The CDR3 is 13 residues long. Germline loops: CDR1 KGHDR, CDR2 SFDVKD. Trimming shortened V by 5 bases and J by 6 bases, and 12 bases separated the two germline ends. The CDR3 reads CATSGNREDGYTF. For the CDR3, the DNA is TGTGCCACCAGTGGTAACAGGGAAGATGGCTACACCTTC.

For the CDR3, the DNA is TGCGCCAGCAGTCAATCTCCTTCAGAGAACACTGAAGCTTTCTTT. Translation gives CASSQSPSENTEAFF. The chain recombines TRBV23-1 with TRBJ1-1; no reliable D call. TRBV23-1 is marked as an open reading frame, function uncertain. Trimming shortened V by 0 bases and J by 1 base, and 9 bases separated the two germline ends. The CDR3 covers 15 residues.

The chain recombines TRBV11-2 with TRBJ2-7; TRBD1 aligns across 9 bases. Germline CDR1 reads SGHAT; CDR2 reads FQNNGV. The CDR3 totals 13 residues. With 5 bases clipped from V and 4 bases from J, the junction kept 3 bases outside the gene matches. The DNA for the CDR3 is TGTGCCAGCAGCGTGGGACAGGGTTACGAGCAGTACTTC. Translating gives CASSVGQGYEQYF.

This clone was seen a handful of times. The gene calls are TRBV9 and TRBJ2-2, with D unresolved. This CDR3 has 13 residues. Trimming removed 0 bases from V and 4 bases from J, with 4 bases in between. Germline assignment: CDR1 SGDLS and CDR2 YYNGEE. CDR3 region: CASSVGRTGELFF. The CDR3 bases are TGTGCCAGCAGCGTAGGTCGCACCGGGGAGCTGTTTTTT.

The V gene is TRBV10-3, the J gene TRBJ1-2, with TRBD1 matching over 7 bases. The CDR3 is 16 amino acids. The V gene end was trimmed by 5 bases and the J gene end by 1 base; junction bases not matched to a gene: 10. Germline V gene sequence: CDR1 ENHRY, CDR2 SYGVKD. CDR3 in DNA: TGTGCCATCAGTCTCCTAAGACAGGGAAGTAACTATGGCTACACCTTC. Its translation: CAISLLRQGSNYGYTF.

This chain uses TRBV27 with TRBJ1-6; D uncertain. Germline V CDR1 and CDR2: MNHEY, SMNVEV (reference sequence). Trimming took off 8 bases at V and 5 bases at J, with 13 bases between the two ends. CDR3 length: 14 amino acids. In DNA form, the CDR3 reads TGTGCCAGCGGGGAGGTCACGAATAATTCACCCCTCCACTTT. Protein: CASGEVTNNSPLHF.

V gene TRBV5-3 combines with J gene TRBJ1-2; the D gene is possibly TRBD1 (5 bases). TRBV5-3 is identified as an open reading frame with a role that is uncertain. There are 17 residues in the CDR3. V shed 1 base and J shed 4 bases, with 20 bases lying between them. CDR3 nucleotides: TGTGCCAGAAGCTTGCCTCGCCGACAGACCGAATTCTATGGCTACACCTTC. Residues: CARSLPRRQTEFYGYTF.

The J gene is TRBJ1-1, the V gene TRBV27, with TRBD1 as a possible D gene (6 bases). Trimming removed 5 bases at V and 2 bases at J, with 15 bases between. This CDR3 has 15 residues. Germline CDR1 reads MNHEY; CDR2 reads SMNVEV (reference sequence). Written as DNA, the CDR3 is TGTGCCAGCAGTCCACGGACAGTTATTAACACTGAAGCTTTCTTT. Its protein product is CASSPRTVINTEAFF.

The CDR3, as DNA: TGCGCCAGCAGCCAACGCCCGGACAGCTACACCTTC. Translating it yields CASSQRPDSYTF. This chain links TRBV4-1 with TRBJ1-2, with D perhaps matching TRBD1 (5 bases). Trimming pared 2 bases from V and 9 bases from J, leaving 10 bases between. In germline, CDR1 is MGHRA, CDR2 YSYEKL. The CDR3 consists of 12 residues.

This clone appeared a single time. The genes are TRBV7-2 and TRBJ2-1, with D unclear. V was trimmed by 5 bases and J by 12 bases, leaving 32 bases between them. Germline CDR1 reads SGHTA; CDR2 reads FQGNSA. The CDR3 contains 18 residues. The CDR3 loop is CASSPRLNLLKLLVAQFF. The CDR3 coding sequence is TGTGCCAGCAGCCCACGTCTGAACCTCCTTAAGCTGCTAGTTGCGCAGTTCTTC.

CDR3 residues: CASSLPDTDTQYF. The CDR3 nucleotides read TGTGCCAGCAGTTTACCAGACACAGATACGCAGTATTTT. This chain links TRBV27 with TRBJ2-3; D unresolved. Germline CDR1 reads MNHEY; CDR2 reads SMNVEV (reference sequence). The CDR3 runs to 13 residues. With 2 bases removed from V and 2 bases from J, the gap between germline ends came to 5 bases.

The rearrangement joins TRBV7-8 to TRBJ2-1; D gene unclear. With 2 bases removed from V and 0 bases from J, the gap between germline ends came to 14 bases. This CDR3 spans 17 amino acids. The V gene's germline CDR1 is SGHVS and CDR2 FQNEAQ. The DNA for the CDR3 is TGTGCCAGCAGCTTATCTCTCCAGGTAAGCTCCTACAATGAGCAGTTCTTC. Its translation: CASSLSLQVSSYNEQFF.